This T cell receptor beta chain is drawn from a study of cytomegalovirus exposure and HLA in healthy donors (dated by TCRdb to about 2017). Concerning the study at large: An earlier analysis of 550 to 700 of the donors reported roughly 300 Gb of sequence data and some 120 million unique TCR beta sequences from about 180 million T cells. An early release that covered roughly 600 HLA-typed donors contained 300 to 350 gigabases of sequencing data and 65 million to 100 million unique TCR sequences. Of the 300 to 500 genotyped donors, less than 85% were placed in the genetic ancestry cluster associated with self-reported Caucasian donors. The study aimed to test whether cataloging public T cell receptors could reveal signatures of past pathogen exposure. Using immunosequencing, the study profiled T cell repertoires from 666 subjects and related those repertoires to cytomegalovirus serostatus. Besides the first cohort of around 670 subjects, a separate validation cohort made up of 120 or so different subjects was used. To predict cytomegalovirus infection status, the study combined high-throughput TCR immunosequencing, statistical association of individual TCRs with disease status, and machine learning. A later analysis re-analyzed previously published TCR beta repertoires from 666 donors and added high-resolution HLA genotyping to study TCR occurrence patterns. The later analysis used no new phenotypic data to find candidate immune exposures, relying instead on TCR beta sequences and their occurrence across donors. To decide whether each TCR beta V gene segment behaved as functional or pseudogenic, an earlier analysis of approximately 600 of the donors relied on high-throughput TCR beta sequencing. Donor age, sex, ethnicity and CMV serostatus were compiled together with the repertoire data. A later genetic analysis took genome-wide SNP genotypes for about three fifths of the roughly 700 donors and used that subset as a discovery cohort. All discovery cohort repertoires had been generated using a single sequencing platform. Both class I and class II loci were covered by HLA typing, at four-digit resolution. The number of donors typed differed by locus, with about 629-640 for A, B, C, DRB1 and DQB1, around 520 for DQA1, under 610 for DPA1, and some 440 for DPB1. Four to six DR-DQ haplotypes were handled as single units for association and clustering, since linkage in the cohort was strong. Among a few hundred genotyped donors of the cohort, an average of around 240,000 unique TCR beta nucleotide sequences were sequenced per donor, roughly 20% of them non-productive. Here is what the overall study found, with its caveats: When HLA alleles, especially DR and DQ, strongly co-occurred, TCR associations were difficult to assign to individual alleles. Compared with equally common non-associated chains, HLA-associated TCR beta chains in a later analysis were more clonally expanded and had lower generation probabilities. Specific HLA alleles were associated with about 17,000 TCR beta sequences at a false discovery rate of 0.05 in a later analysis. According to a later genetic analysis, donors in an Asian-associated ancestry cluster had fewer N-insertions in productive TCRs than the roughly 670-donor mean. The cohort was sequenced for TCR beta chains only, and without alpha or paired-chain data the features that could be detected were limited. According to the authors, the approach could potentially be generalized to other disease states and immunological phenotypes. The study listed 150 to 200 TCR beta chains as associated with cytomegalovirus. In an earlier analysis of about 540 of the donors, most TCR beta V segments were observed in productive rearrangements about 87% or about 30% of the time, broadly matching IMGT annotations. Because counts were too low, fewer than 20 rarely observed V segments, including chromosome 9 orphons, were excluded from the earlier analysis of roughly 580 of the donors. A further reported finding was that TCR beta sequences accurately predicted the HLA-A and HLA-B alleles for most subjects in the first cohort. In a later genetic analysis, a missense DCLRE1C variant was associated with V-gene and J-gene trimming of TCR beta chains, and the association was replicated in an independent cohort. In both the original and validation cohorts, the classifier was reported to diagnose cytomegalovirus status with high specificity and sensitivity. Because the 87-base-pair reads could not distinguish some IMGT-functional V segments, including TRBV6-2 and TRBV6-3, those segments were excluded. The sequencing pipeline was judged likely to have produced a cluster of highly shared sequence variants as a technical artifact. According to a later analysis, parvovirus B19, influenza, CMV and Epstein-Barr virus appeared linked to several top co-occurrence clusters. A later analysis found that most CMV-associated TCR beta chains appeared HLA-restricted, with HLA associations seemingly driven largely by CMV exposure. CMV serostatus was the only immune exposure information available for the cohort. HLA typing was unavailable for some donors at each locus, so association tests used only the typed subset. Most TCR sequences were seen in very few donors, while some public TCRs were found in many individuals. In vitro tests confirmed that a few of the cytomegalovirus-associated TCR beta chains recognize cytomegalovirus antigens. A later analysis found that TCR association rates varied across HLA loci, with DRB1 alleles showing the most associated TCRs and HLA-C alleles the fewest. Correlated functional status among segregating V segments might reflect linkage disequilibrium, but an unknown experimental factor could not be ruled out. Sequencing depth was assumed to be roughly uniform across donors in the presence/absence analyses, though that assumption may not hold.

The cohort consisted of 650 to 850 healthy bone marrow donors. Cohort members were all nominally healthy when sampled, although unrecorded immune exposures were likely present. The donor tested CMV seronegative, placing the donor among the approximately 400 seronegative members of the cohort. A peripheral blood sample was collected from each donor, and TCR beta sequencing was performed on peripheral blood mononuclear cells. The Qiagen DNeasy Blood Extraction Kit was used to extract genomic DNA from the blood cell samples. Remarks on this clone: It has no known antigen specificity. No base quality information exists; no much larger clone differs at one position.

To prepare the library, the immunoSEQ multiplex PCR assay was applied. A mixture of 60 forward primers for TCR Vbeta segments and 13 reverse primers for TCR Jbeta segments was used in the multiplex PCR. A multiplex PCR assay on genomic DNA amplified the CDR3 region of rearranged TCR beta genes. On the Illumina HiSeq System, the amplified TCR beta libraries were sequenced as 87-base-pair reads. For the original study's pipeline: A later analysis counted about 82 million unique TCR beta chains across the 670 or so repertoires, and approximately 11 million of these chains were shared by at least two donors. Raw reads were error-corrected and collapsed into unique sequences by a nearest-neighbor algorithm in which closely related sequences were merged to remove PCR and sequencing errors. CDR3 sequences were aligned to IMGT reference sequences to assign V, D and J gene segments. For a sequence to be retained, a match of at least six nucleotides to both a V gene segment and a J gene segment was required. Rearrangements were called productive when the CDR3 lacked stop codons and stayed in frame with V and J; all others were non-productive. Following IMGT convention, CDR3 was defined as the stretch from the second conserved V-encoded cysteine to the conserved J-encoded phenylalanine. The earlier analysis of 587 of the donors excluded sequences that lacked an unambiguous match to a single V gene segment. An earlier analysis of about 600 of the donors called V segments functional above 56.7% productive rearrangements and segregating when the between-donor standard deviation exceeded 5%. To diagnose cytomegalovirus status from the catalog of TCR beta chain sequences, a statistical classification framework was built. In a later analysis, TCR nucleotide sequences were compared against IMGT/GENE-DB human TR gene sequences so that V and J genes could be assigned. Using the TCRdist pipeline, a later analysis assigned CDR3 sequences along with most-parsimonious VDJ recombination scenarios. In a later analysis, each TCR beta chain was defined by its CDR3 amino acid sequence together with its V-gene family, and reads without a unique V-gene family were excluded. As a way to deal with suspected cross-contamination and a sequencing artifact, a later analysis dropped roughly 620 nucleotide sequences that were highly shared and had low generation probability. In a later analysis, a clonal expansion index for each public chain was calculated from normalized within-repertoire ranks of inferred template counts. In a later analysis, generation probabilities were computed using a VDJ recombination model fitted to out-of-frame rearrangements, and the results were checked against IGoR. Hypergeometric tests were used in a later analysis to score TCR-TCR, TCR-HLA and TCR-CMV co-occurrence, with a repertoire-size bias correction applied to the TCR pairs. In a later analysis, false discovery rates were estimated by permuting HLA or CMV assignments 20 times. In a later analysis, co-occurring TCRs were grouped using DBSCAN, with TCRdist sequence similarity added in when clustering inside HLA-allele-positive subsets. Repertoires with fewer than 30,000 or more than 120,000 public chains were left out of co-occurrence clustering, as were about 5 repertoires with anomalous nucleotide sharing. The source is immuneACCESS, and TCRdb retained only in-frame sequences with V and J called. Part of the clones is not carried over; for the studies checked, unresolved V genes explain less than half of this, and the remainder is unexplained. D and trimming were read from the DNA, whereas the V and J calls and clone size are those reported in that table. This sample has about 120,000 clones in its table, and 81% of those were observed once. Of the sample, 2% to 2.5% falls within the top ten clones.

Trimming at the junction amounts to 0 bases on V and 0 bases on J, and the germline ends lie 9 bases apart. There are 15 amino acids in the CDR3, from cysteine to phenylalanine inclusive. Of all the DNA, just the CDR3 is kept, 45 bases in frame from base 1. CDR1 and CDR2 are drawn from the germline V gene: MNHEY, SVGAGI. This receptor was obtained from a woman in her forties in good health and CMV-seronegative. Sequenced sample: PBMCs. Rearrangement joined TRBV6-5 to TRBJ2-7; no D gene can be assigned with confidence. The CDR3 region has the sequence CASSYSTWSSYEQYF. The DNA reads TGTGCCAGCAGTTACTCGACTTGGAGCTCCTACGAGCAGTACTTC.